Listed below are T cell receptor beta chains from one sample, sequenced in a study of blood T cell repertoires in COVID-19. The method was immunoSEQ multiplex PCR; TCRdb's version includes in-frame clones alone and lacks a portion of them. The sample yields under 200,000 clones, 88% seen once. The sequenced sample consisted of peripheral blood. The receptor set was obtained from a man in his late teens or twenties with active or convalescent COVID-19. The CDR3 runs from the conserved cysteine through the conserved F or W. D genes are given only for firm matches.

CDR3aa: CASSLAGGTGELFF
d_gene: TRBD2
v_gene: TRBV11-3

CDR3aa: CASSRDRDTLTEAFF
d_gene: TRBD1
v_gene: TRBV6-5

CDR3aa: CASSELGDRGNEQFF
d_gene: TRBD1
v_gene: TRBV10-2

CDR3aa: CASRPWTSRYEQYF
d_gene: TRBD2
v_gene: TRBV5-4

CDR3aa: CASSDKNSWEDNQPQHF
d_gene: NA
v_gene: TRBV27

CDR3aa: CAISEINGGQPQHF
d_gene: NA
v_gene: TRBV10-3

CDR3aa: CASSSQGQRNYGYTF
d_gene: NA
v_gene: TRBV19

CDR3aa: CASSLKGESPLHF
d_gene: NA
v_gene: TRBV7-9

CDR3aa: CASSQGQGWSSDTQYF
d_gene: NA
v_gene: TRBV14

CDR3aa: CASSIDPRNIQYF
d_gene: NA
v_gene: TRBV19

CDR3aa: CASSEWGRGRTEAFF
d_gene: NA
v_gene: TRBV25-1

CDR3aa: CASSRVGSEAFF
d_gene: NA
v_gene: TRBV6-2/TRBV6-3

CDR3aa: CASSRDRGVSLNEQFF
d_gene: TRBD1
v_gene: TRBV27

CDR3aa: CASSPQGAGANVLTF
d_gene: TRBD1
v_gene: TRBV5-1

CDR3aa: CATSDNSGNTIYF
d_gene: NA
v_gene: TRBV24-1

CDR3aa: CASSPGLVTDTQYF
d_gene: TRBD2
v_gene: TRBV14

CDR3aa: CASSFWDGREETQYF
d_gene: NA
v_gene: TRBV19

CDR3aa: CASSQDTGYNEQFF
d_gene: NA
v_gene: TRBV7-9

CDR3aa: CASSSGGESNYGYTF
d_gene: NA
v_gene: TRBV9

CDR3aa: CASSWFAGANQPREQFF
d_gene: NA
v_gene: TRBV5-8

CDR3aa: CAISGTSGASTDTQYF
d_gene: TRBD2
v_gene: TRBV10-3

CDR3aa: CASSFPGNPTDTQYF
d_gene: NA
v_gene: TRBV7-9

CDR3aa: CASSQGGPLTGSYEQYF
d_gene: NA
v_gene: TRBV4-1

CDR3aa: CASSPARTSTDTQYF
d_gene: NA
v_gene: TRBV7-2

CDR3aa: CASMPDREGNQPQHF
d_gene: TRBD1
v_gene: TRBV6-5

CDR3aa: CASSLGTRRPLHF
d_gene: NA
v_gene: TRBV7-2

CDR3aa: CASSPGRGHTSGANVLTF
d_gene: NA
v_gene: TRBV4-3

CDR3aa: CASSFTEAGELFF
d_gene: NA
v_gene: TRBV6-5

CDR3aa: CASSPRDRATEAFF
d_gene: TRBD1
v_gene: TRBV2

CDR3aa: CASRNRGRGETQYF
d_gene: TRBD1
v_gene: TRBV19

CDR3aa: CASSLVNSGANVLTF
d_gene: NA
v_gene: TRBV7-9

CDR3aa: CASSSLGTGDSGANVLTF
d_gene: TRBD1
v_gene: TRBV25-1

CDR3aa: CASIGSSSGGTQYF
d_gene: TRBD2
v_gene: TRBV2

CDR3aa: CATVAGDWDEQFF
d_gene: TRBD2
v_gene: TRBV10-3

CDR3aa: CASSPGDGSPSYEQYF
d_gene: NA
v_gene: TRBV7-9

CDR3aa: CAWSGQGWNTIYF
d_gene: NA
v_gene: TRBV30

CDR3aa: CASSVRQGRNTEAFF
d_gene: TRBD1
v_gene: TRBV5-5

CDR3aa: CASSYGTSADTQYF
d_gene: TRBD2
v_gene: TRBV6-2/TRBV6-3

CDR3aa: CASSPSGDSSYEQYF
d_gene: TRBD2
v_gene: TRBV4-3

CDR3aa: CASSLDENGYTF
d_gene: NA
v_gene: TRBV5-1

CDR3aa: CASSEASGGPGELFF
d_gene: TRBD2
v_gene: TRBV6-1

CDR3aa: CASSTRPGQGVTEAFF
d_gene: TRBD1
v_gene: TRBV5-1

CDR3aa: CASSIRSRQRYSPLHF
d_gene: NA
v_gene: TRBV19

CDR3aa: CASSARLAGEQYF
d_gene: TRBD2
v_gene: TRBV9

CDR3aa: CASSPSSGQTYEQYF
d_gene: NA
v_gene: TRBV18

CDR3aa: CASSWTENEKLFF
d_gene: NA
v_gene: TRBV19

CDR3aa: CASSTRTSGINEQFF
d_gene: TRBD2
v_gene: TRBV19

CDR3aa: CASSLAGAGNTIYF
d_gene: NA
v_gene: TRBV5-1

CDR3aa: CGGQINEKLFF
d_gene: TRBD1
v_gene: TRBV20-1

CDR3aa: CASSQASRTGELFF
d_gene: NA
v_gene: TRBV3-1/TRBV3-2

CDR3aa: CASSPGLAVLLNEQFF
d_gene: TRBD2
v_gene: TRBV7-6

CDR3aa: CASSPGWEQYF
d_gene: NA
v_gene: TRBV18

CDR3aa: CASSTGVNNPGAFF
d_gene: NA
v_gene: TRBV6-5

CDR3aa: CASSPTTSGFSYEQYF
d_gene: TRBD2
v_gene: TRBV3-1/TRBV3-2

CDR3aa: CASSSPTTYNEQFF
d_gene: NA
v_gene: TRBV5-1

CDR3aa: CASSPAQGGYTGELFF
d_gene: TRBD2
v_gene: TRBV18